This TCR beta chain was recorded in a study of CD8 T cells in ankylosing spondylitis. This clonotype was picked up many times. Its specificity is not known. Study conclusions and caveats: Seemingly distinctive of ankylosing spondylitis blood was a TCR beta motif formed by eight highly homologous variants. The clones that were linked to disease were reported to be significantly enriched in matched synovial fluid samples from ankylosing spondylitis patients.

A single record per CDR3 protein comes from TCRdb applying MiXCR to the 5' RACE reads. The table includes about 24,000 distinct CDR3 sequences, 10% to 15% detected once. The CDR3 covers 14 residues. The germline V gene encodes CDR1 SGHRS and CDR2 YFSETQ. The V and J ends lost 4 bases and 7 bases, in that order; junction bases with no gene match: 5. The gene calls are TRBV5-1 and TRBJ2-1, with 10 bases matching TRBD1. The receptor's source is a male donor with ankylosing spondylitis or in good health (not recorded which). The sequencing input was blood. The CDR3 reads CASSPGQGKNEQFF. The CDR3 region has the DNA TGCGCCAGCAGCCCGGGACAGGGGAAGAATGAGCAGTTCTTC.